This entry concerns a single T cell receptor (beta chain). Its target is not known. The junction departs from germline at one end; a sequencing error may be responsible. The sample belongs to a study of T-cell memory formation after mild COVID-19. In the study overall: Largely, the TCR clusters proved donor specific. Findings and caveats of the study: Several responding clones turned up in pre-infection memory, indicating that cross-reactive memory may have taken part.

Each CDR3 protein is one row after TCRdb ran MiXCR on the 5' RACE reads. Here the sample spans about 57,000 distinct CDR3 sequences, approximately 12% being singletons. The germline gives CDR1 SGHAT, CDR2 FQDESV (reference sequence). The CDR3 contains 14 residues. The specimen sequenced was PBMCs or a T cell subset sorted from them (not recorded which). The receptor comes from a man younger than 35 who had mild COVID-19 (a few samples of this study predate the infection). Cell type and time point are not known. This rearrangement joins TRBV11-1 to TRBJ2-5; 9 bases line up with TRBD2. The CDR3 protein is CASSVAGDQETQYF. The DNA of the CDR3 is TGTGCCAGCAGCGTAGCGGGGGACCAAGAGACCCAGTACTTC.